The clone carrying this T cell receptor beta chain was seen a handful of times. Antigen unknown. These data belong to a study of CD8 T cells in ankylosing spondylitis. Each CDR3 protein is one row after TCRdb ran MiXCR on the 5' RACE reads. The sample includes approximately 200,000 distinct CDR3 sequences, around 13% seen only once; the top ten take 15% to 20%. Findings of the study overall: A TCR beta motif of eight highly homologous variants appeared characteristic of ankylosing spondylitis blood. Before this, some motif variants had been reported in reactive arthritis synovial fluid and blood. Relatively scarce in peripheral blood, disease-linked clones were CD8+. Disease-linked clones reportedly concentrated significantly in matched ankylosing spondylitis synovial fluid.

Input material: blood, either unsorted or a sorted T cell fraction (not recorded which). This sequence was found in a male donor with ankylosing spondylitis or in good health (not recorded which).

The CDR3 region is CASSYWQGLDYGYTF. The CDR3 nucleotides are TGTGCCAGCAGTTACTGGCAGGGACTGGACTATGGCTACACCTTC. V usage is TRBV6-5 and J usage is TRBJ1-2; a possible D gene is TRBD1 (5 bases). From germline, CDR1 is MNHEY and CDR2 SVGAGI. V dropped 1 base and J dropped 3 bases, with 12 bases sitting between them. The CDR3 loop spans 15 amino acids.